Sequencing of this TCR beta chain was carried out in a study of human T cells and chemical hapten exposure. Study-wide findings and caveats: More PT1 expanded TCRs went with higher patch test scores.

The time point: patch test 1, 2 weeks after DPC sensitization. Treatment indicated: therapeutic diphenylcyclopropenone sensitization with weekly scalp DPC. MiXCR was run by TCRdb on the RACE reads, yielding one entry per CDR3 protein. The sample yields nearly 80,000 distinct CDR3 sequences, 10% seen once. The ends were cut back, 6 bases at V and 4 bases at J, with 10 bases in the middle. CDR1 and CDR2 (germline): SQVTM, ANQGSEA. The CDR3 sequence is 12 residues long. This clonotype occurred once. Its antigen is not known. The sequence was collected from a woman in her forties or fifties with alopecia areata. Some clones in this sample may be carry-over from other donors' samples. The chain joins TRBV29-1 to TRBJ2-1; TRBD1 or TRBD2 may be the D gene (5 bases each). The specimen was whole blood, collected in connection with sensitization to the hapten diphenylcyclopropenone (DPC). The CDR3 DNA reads TGCAGCGTCGCTGAGGGGTACAATGAGCAGTTCTTC. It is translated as CSVAEGYNEQFF.